Given below is one T cell receptor (beta chain) in context. This specimen belongs to a study of control samples from healthy donors and cancer patients. Unmatched junction bases numbered 11, after V lost 4 bases and J lost 4 bases. CDR1 MNHNS and CDR2 SASEGT come from the germline V gene. This CDR3 has 17 amino acids. Assay: immunoSEQ multiplex PCR; the TCRdb copy retains only in-frame clones and omits some. The sample lists 60,000 to 95,000 clones; 75% to 90% were seen once. The V gene is TRBV6-1, the J gene TRBJ2-1; the match to TRBD1 covers 9 bases. Material: blood. The TCR sequence derives from a man aged 45-65 years in good health. CDR3 DNA: TGTGCCAGCAGTGGACCTATCCGGGACAGGGATTACAATGAGCAGTTCTTC. Amino acid sequence: CASSGPIRDRDYNEQFF.